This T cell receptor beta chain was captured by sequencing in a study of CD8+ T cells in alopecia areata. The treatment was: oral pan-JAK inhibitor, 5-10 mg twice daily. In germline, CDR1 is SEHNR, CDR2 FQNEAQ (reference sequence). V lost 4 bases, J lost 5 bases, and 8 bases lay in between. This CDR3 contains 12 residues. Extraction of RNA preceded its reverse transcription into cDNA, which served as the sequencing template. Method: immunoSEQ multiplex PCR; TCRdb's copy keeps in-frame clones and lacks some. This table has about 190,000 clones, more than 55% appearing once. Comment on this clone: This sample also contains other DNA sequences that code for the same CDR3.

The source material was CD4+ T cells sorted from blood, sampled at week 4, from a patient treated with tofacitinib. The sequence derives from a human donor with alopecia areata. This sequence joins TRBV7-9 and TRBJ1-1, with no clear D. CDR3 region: CASSSLGTEAFF. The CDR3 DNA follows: TGTGCCAGCAGCTCGCTGGGGACTGAAGCTTTCTTT.